Each of the 27 T cell receptor beta chains below was sequenced from the same sample in a study of T-cell memory formation after mild COVID-19. In TCRdb, the 5' RACE reads were re-called with MiXCR into one record per CDR3 protein. Counted here are about 340,000 distinct CDR3 sequences, about 15% occurring once; the ten biggest clones make up 20% to 25%. Sequencing was performed on PBMCs or a T cell subset sorted from them (not recorded which). The receptors shown here come from a young man who had mild COVID-19 (a few samples of this study predate the infection). Cell type and time point are not known.

V gene TRBV7-9 combines with J gene TRBJ1-4; no definite D call. The V end lost 3 bases, the J end lost 0 bases, and 8 bases lay between the germline ends. This CDR3 comprises 15 residues. Germline CDR1 is SEHNR and CDR2 is FQNEAQ (reference sequence). CDR3 in DNA: TGTGCCAGCAGCTTGGGGATCGCAACTAATGAAAAACTGTTTTTT. It encodes CASSLGIATNEKLFF.

Here the CDR3 reads CASSFGGSEQFF. CDR3 DNA sequence: TGTGCCAGCAGCTTCGGAGGGTCTGAGCAGTTCTTC. This chain uses TRBV5-5 with TRBJ2-1; tentative D call: TRBD2 (6 bases). Trimming removed 2 bases at V and 9 bases at J, with 9 bases between. Germline V gives CDR1 SGHKS, CDR2 YYEKEE (reference sequence). There are 12 residues in the CDR3.

The chain has TRBV20-1 and TRBJ2-7; unclear D gene. This CDR3 is built from 10 residues. Germline V gene lookup returns CDR1 DFQATT and CDR2 SNEGSKA (reference sequence). Trimming cost V 6 bases and J 7 bases, with 10 bases left between them. The CDR3 nucleotides read TGCAGTGCAGGCTACGTGGAGCAGTACTTC. This gives the protein CSAGYVEQYF.

This clonotype appeared a few times. This chain uses TRBV7-3 with TRBJ2-1; D not resolved. CDR1 and CDR2 (germline): SGHTA, FQGTGA. Trimming stripped 9 bases from V and 5 bases from J, with 5 bases between. The CDR3 extends over 10 amino acids. CDR3 sequence: CARENNEQFF. In DNA form, the CDR3 reads TGTGCCAGGGAAAACAATGAGCAGTTCTTC.

This chain uses TRBV6-5 with TRBJ2-5, with a tentative D call TRBD2 (6 bases). The CDR3 runs to 15 residues. The germline V gene encodes CDR1 MNHEY and CDR2 SVGAGI. The V end lost 4 bases, the J end lost 5 bases, and 17 bases lay between the germline ends. CDR3 bases: TGTGCCAGCAGTTCATCAACGGGGGTCGTTGAGACCCAGTACTTC. This codes for CASSSSTGVVETQYF.

This chain uses TRBV4-3 with TRBJ1-2, with a weak D call TRBD1 (5 bases). V was trimmed by 0 bases and J by 1 base, leaving 18 bases between them. The CDR3 loop spans 18 amino acids. CDR1 is LGHNA and CDR2 is YSLEER in the germline V gene. The CDR3 DNA follows: TGCGCCAGCAGCCAAGATTTGGTAGGGGCGATCCGTAACTATGGCTACACCTTC. Residues: CASSQDLVGAIRNYGYTF.

The chain links TRBV18 to TRBJ2-7; 8 bases agree with TRBD2. Germline V gene data show CDR1 as KGHSH and CDR2 as LQKENI. The CDR3 is made up of 14 amino acids. The V gene end was trimmed by 4 bases and the J gene end by 3 bases; junction bases not matched to a gene: 5. The CDR3 sequence is CASSQTGTSYEQYF. CDR3 bases: TGTGCCAGCTCACAGACCGGGACTAGCTACGAGCAGTACTTC.

This clonotype was seen at least ten times. V and J are TRBV6-2 or TRBV6-3 and TRBJ2-2, with D maybe TRBD2 (7 bases). The CDR3 sequence is 14 residues long. Germline V gives CDR1 MNHEY, CDR2 SVGEGT. V lost 6 bases and J 6 bases, leaving 14 bases between the germline ends. The CDR3 DNA is TGTGCCAGCAGCCCCAACGGGGGGCCCGGGGAGCTGTTTTTT. Amino acid sequence: CASSPNGGPGELFF.

The table lists this clonotype with many counts. This rearrangement joins TRBV10-3 to TRBJ2-5; maybe TRBD2 (6 bases). Germline CDR1 is ENHRY and CDR2 is SYGVKD. The CDR3 is 13 amino acids. Trimming pared 2 bases from V and 4 bases from J, leaving 8 bases between. CDR3: CAISELASETQYF. The CDR3 DNA reads TGTGCCATCAGTGAGCTAGCGTCAGAGACCCAGTACTTC.

This clonotype was detected only a few times. CDR3 protein: CASSERAGRTEAFF. Here the CDR3 DNA reads TGTGCCAGCAGTGAACGGGCAGGGCGTACTGAAGCTTTCTTT. The V and J genes are TRBV2 and TRBJ1-1, with a tentative D call TRBD1 (5 bases). The V end was cut by 2 bases, the J end by 5 bases, with 12 bases between. The CDR3 extends over 14 amino acids. Germline CDR1 SNHLY, CDR2 FYNNEI.

This clonotype was seen ten or more times. This chain connects TRBV9 to TRBJ2-5; TRBD1 agrees at 9 bases. Germline CDR1 and CDR2: SGDLS and YYNGEE. The CDR3 extends over 14 amino acids. The trim removed 3 bases at V and 5 bases at J, leaving 5 bases unmatched. Here the CDR3 DNA reads TGTGCCAGCAGCGAACAGGGGGCGTGGGAGACCCAGTACTTC. This gives the protein CASSEQGAWETQYF.

This clonotype was found a few times. The V and J genes are TRBV4-1 and TRBJ2-2, with a tentative D call TRBD1 (5 bases). The CDR3 spans 14 residues. Looked up from germline, CDR1 is MGHRA and CDR2 is YSYEKL. Trimming left V 0 bases short and J 7 bases short, with 9 bases between. CDR3 region: CASSQESGLGELFF. CDR3 nucleotides: TGCGCCAGCAGCCAAGAATCAGGGCTCGGGGAGCTGTTTTTT.

This clonotype has at least ten counts. The chain recombines TRBV2 with TRBJ2-1; D is unclear. Trimming stripped 1 base from V and 2 bases from J, with 9 bases between. CDR3 size: 15 residues. Germline CDR1 and CDR2: SNHLY and FYNNEI. CDR3 in amino acids: CASSEEVGTYNEQFF. Here the CDR3 DNA reads TGTGCCAGCAGTGAAGAAGTCGGCACCTACAATGAGCAGTTCTTC.

Only a few counts were recorded for this clonotype. The chain uses TRBV11-2 and TRBJ2-3; a possible D gene is TRBD2 (5 bases). The CDR3 has 15 amino acids. Germline V CDR1 and CDR2: SGHAT, FQNNGV. V was shortened by 5 bases and J by 4 bases, with 16 bases between the two germline ends. CDR3 protein: CASSPNDGRADTQYF. As DNA, the CDR3 is TGTGCCAGCAGCCCTAATGACGGGCGGGCAGATACGCAGTATTTT.

The chain links TRBV9 to TRBJ1-5; D gene unclear. Trimming removed 0 bases from V and 0 bases from J, with 4 bases in between. The V gene's germline CDR1 is SGDLS and CDR2 YYNGEE. This CDR3 contains 14 residues. The chain's CDR3 is CASSVEGSNQPQHF. DNA of the CDR3: TGTGCCAGCAGCGTAGAGGGTAGCAATCAGCCCCAGCATTTT.

This clonotype was counted ten times or more. This chain connects TRBV10-3 to TRBJ2-3, with D perhaps matching TRBD2 (5 bases). CDR3 size: 11 residues. CDR1 and CDR2 from the germline V gene are ENHRY and SYGVKD. Trimming stripped 10 bases from V and 2 bases from J, with 7 bases between. The CDR3 sequence: CASGSTDTQYF. CDR3 coding DNA: TGTGCCAGCGGGTCCACAGATACGCAGTATTTT.

This clonotype has ten or more counts. In nucleotides, the CDR3 is TGTGCCAGCAGTTACACTGCCTATGGCTACACCTTC. Protein product: CASSYTAYGYTF. This chain links TRBV6-6 with TRBJ1-2; D is unresolved. V lost 2 bases and J 4 bases, leaving 5 bases between the germline ends. CDR1 and CDR2 (germline): MNHNY, SVGAGI (reference sequence). The CDR3 loop spans 12 amino acids.

The chain joins TRBV19 to TRBJ1-1; 7 nucleotides match TRBD1. CDR1 is LNHDA, CDR2 SQIVND, per germline (reference sequence). Germline trimming cut 10 bases from V and 3 bases from J; bases unmatched to any gene: 11. This CDR3 contains 14 residues. The CDR3 DNA is TGTGCCACTTCAAACACAGGGGCTGACACTGAAGCTTTCTTT. Amino acid sequence: CATSNTGADTEAFF.

The chain recombines TRBV4-1 with TRBJ2-5; 9 bases fit TRBD2. V shed 1 base, J shed 3 bases, and the junction held 9 bases outside the gene matches. Looked up from germline, CDR1 is MGHRA and CDR2 is YSYEKL. The CDR3 covers 17 residues. As DNA, the CDR3 is TGCGCCAGCAGCCAAGCGGCCTTTCTAGCGGGGAAAGAGACCCAGTACTTC. This translates into CASSQAAFLAGKETQYF.

Only a few counts were recorded for this clonotype. The J gene is TRBJ2-1, the V gene TRBV10-3; weak D call: TRBD2 (6 bases). With 0 bases removed from V and 4 bases from J, the gap between germline ends came to 13 bases. Germline CDR1 reads ENHRY; CDR2 reads SYGVKD. The CDR3 spans 16 residues. CDR3 in DNA: TGTGCCATCAGTGAGTCTTGGGGACTGGATTACAATGAGCAGTTCTTC. Translated: CAISESWGLDYNEQFF.

As for this clonotype: This is likely a read error, given that the CDR3 carries no conserved phenylalanine or tryptophan at its end. The DNA is left out, because the CDR3 cannot be placed on it with certainty; the CDR3 is given as TCRdb lists it. J is TRBJ1-1 and V is TRBV21-1; the table's D gene call, TRBD1, was not cross checked with the DNA. TRBV21-1 is a pseudogene. Termini included, the CDR3 measures 11 amino acids. The CDR3 loop reads CASSVYPGQGL.

The chain is built from TRBV2 and TRBJ1-6; weak D call: TRBD1 (5 bases). This CDR3 has 16 residues. CDR1 is SNHLY, CDR2 FYNNEI, per germline. Trimming stripped 10 bases from V and 11 bases from J, with 27 bases between. CDR3 sequence: CATVNQAAGGKAPLHF. The CDR3 region has the DNA TGTGCCACCGTGAACCAGGCAGCGGGGGGGAAAGCACCCCTCCACTTT. The variable domain in full, with the rest retrieved from reference TRBV2 and TRBJ1-6, is EPEVTQTPSHQVTQMGQEVILRCVPISNHLYFYWYRQILGQKVEFLVSFYNNEISEKSEIFDDQFSVERPDGSNFTLKIRSTKLEDSAMYFCATVNQAAGGKAPLHFGNGTRLTVT.

This clonotype was counted a few times. V gene TRBV12-3 or TRBV12-4 combines with J gene TRBJ2-3; no clear D gene. Trimming stripped 4 bases from V and 2 bases from J, with 4 bases between. This CDR3 region has 12 residues. The CDR3 is CASSWNTDTQYF. For the CDR3, the DNA is TGTGCCAGCAGTTGGAACACAGATACGCAGTATTTT.

V and J are TRBV10-3 and TRBJ2-4; D unclear. The length of the CDR3 is 15 residues. V shed 0 bases and J shed 7 bases, with 13 bases lying between them. Germline loops: CDR1 ENHRY, CDR2 SYGVKD. The CDR3 region is CAISESNSKKNIQYF. In DNA form, the CDR3 reads TGTGCCATCAGTGAGTCGAACAGTAAAAAGAACATTCAGTACTTC.

A few counts support this clonotype. The rearrangement uses TRBV20-1 and TRBJ2-2; D is ambiguous. Germline CDR1 DFQATT, CDR2 SNEGSKA (reference sequence). This CDR3 is 11 amino acids long. V lost 4 bases and J lost 7, with 7 bases in between. The CDR3, as DNA: TGCAGTGCTAATCAGAACGGGGAGCTGTTTTTT. Its protein product is CSANQNGELFF.

This clonotype was counted many times. This chain joins TRBV12-3 or TRBV12-4 and TRBJ1-2; 7 bases match TRBD1. After removal of 6 bases from V and 6 bases from J, the junction contained 7 bases not matched to a gene. The CDR3 is made up of 13 amino acids. The CDR3 protein is CASRQTGSDGYTF. For the CDR3, the DNA is TGTGCCAGCAGGCAGACAGGGTCGGATGGCTACACCTTC.

This chain connects TRBV4-3 to TRBJ1-1; D not certain. Trimming removed 1 base at V and 8 bases at J, with 5 bases between. Germline V gene lookup returns CDR1 LGHNA and CDR2 YSLEER. The CDR3 is made up of 11 amino acids. The DNA of the CDR3 is TGCGCCAGCAGCCAAGGGCTCGAAGCTTTCTTT. Amino acids: CASSQGLEAFF.